The present T cell receptor (beta chain) was sequenced within a study of a mutant IDH1 vaccine in newly diagnosed glioma. Study background: Earlier treatment was radiotherapy, temozolomide, or both, with most getting both. Overall study findings and caveats: The authors found pseudoprogression apparently unrelated to changes in top peripheral T cell clonotypes.

Per germline, CDR1 SNHLY and CDR2 FYNNEI. The CDR3 contains 16 residues. The ends were cut back, 0 bases at V and 0 bases at J, with 6 bases in the middle. Assay: immunoSEQ multiplex PCR; the TCRdb copy retains only in-frame clones and omits some. The sample includes about 98,000 clones, about 87% of them seen just once. As for this clone: Its antigen is not known.

Noted time point: baseline, week 1 (first vaccination visit). The treatment denotes: pre-vaccination baseline after standard-of-care therapy. The specimen was PBMCs, collected from a glioma patient treated with radiotherapy, temozolomide or both. The source of this sequence is a woman aged 45 to 65 with glioma. The rearrangement links TRBV2 to TRBJ2-6; D is undetermined. CDR3 region: CASSEATVSGANVLTF. CDR3 bases: TGTGCCAGCAGTGAAGCAACAGTCTCTGGGGCCAACGTCCTGACTTTC.